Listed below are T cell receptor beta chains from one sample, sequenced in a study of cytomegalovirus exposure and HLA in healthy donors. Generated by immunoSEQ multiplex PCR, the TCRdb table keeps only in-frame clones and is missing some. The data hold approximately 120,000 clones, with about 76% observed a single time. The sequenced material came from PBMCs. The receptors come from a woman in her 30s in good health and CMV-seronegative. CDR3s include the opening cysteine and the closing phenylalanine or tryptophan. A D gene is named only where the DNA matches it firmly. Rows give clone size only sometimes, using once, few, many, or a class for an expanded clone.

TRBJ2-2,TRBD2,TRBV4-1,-,TGCGCCAGCAGCCAGATACTAGCGGGAGTGCACACCGGGGAGCTGTTTTTT,CASSQILAGVHTGELFF
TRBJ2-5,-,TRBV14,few,TGTGCCAGCAGCAGGGGTGGGGAGACCCAGTACTTC,CASSRGGETQYF
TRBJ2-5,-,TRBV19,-,TGTGCCAGTAGACAGGCGGAGACCCAGTACTTC,CASRQAETQYF
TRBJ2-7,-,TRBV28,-,TGTGCCAACTCACCCAGGGGTACGAGCGAGCAGTACTTC,CANSPRGTSEQYF
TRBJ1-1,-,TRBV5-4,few,TGTGCCAGCAGCGCAGTACAGGGCTACACTGAAGCTTTCTTT,CASSAVQGYTEAFF
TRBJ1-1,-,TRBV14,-,TGTGCCAGCAGCCGGAGTATGAACACTGAAGCTTTCTTT,CASSRSMNTEAFF
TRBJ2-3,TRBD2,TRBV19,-,TGTGCCAGTAGTATCGTTAGCGGGAATGGGCCCGTGCAGTATTTT,CASSIVSGNGPVQYF
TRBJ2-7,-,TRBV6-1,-,TGTGCCAGCAGTGAGGGGGGGCCGTACGAGCAGTACTTC,CASSEGGPYEQYF
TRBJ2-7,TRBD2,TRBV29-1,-,TGCAGCGTTGTGGCGGGTGCTAGCGGGGCTTACGAGCAGTACTTC,CSVVAGASGAYEQYF
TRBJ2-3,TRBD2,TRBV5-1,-,TGCGCCAGCAGCTTACAAGGACTAGCGGGAGATACGCAGTATTTT,CASSLQGLAGDTQYF
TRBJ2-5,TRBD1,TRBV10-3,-,TGTGCCATCAGCATTACCGGGACAGGGTTTGTGAAGACCCAGTACTTC,CAISITGTGFVKTQYF
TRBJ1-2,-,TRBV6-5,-,TGTGCCAGCAGTTACGGCAGGAACTATGGCTACACCTTC,CASSYGRNYGYTF
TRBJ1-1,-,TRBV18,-,TGTGCCAGCTCACGGGGGATGGGAGGGCACACTGAAGCTTTCTTT,CASSRGMGGHTEAFF
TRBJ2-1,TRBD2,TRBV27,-,TGTGCCAGCAGTTTTGACGGGAGGATGGACAATGAGCAGTTCTTC,CASSFDGRMDNEQFF
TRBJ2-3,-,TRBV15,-,TGTGCCACCGGGTCGAGAGGGACAGATACGCAGTATTTT,CATGSRGTDTQYF
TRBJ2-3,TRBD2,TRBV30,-,TGTGCCTGGAGTGTATCTAGCGGATACACAGATACGCAGTATTTT,CAWSVSSGYTDTQYF
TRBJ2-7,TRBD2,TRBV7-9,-,TGTGCCAGCAGCTTCCTAGCGGGAGGGTCCTACGAGCAGTACTTC,CASSFLAGGSYEQYF
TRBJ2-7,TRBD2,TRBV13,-,TGTGCCAGCAGCTTAAGGGGGACTAGCGGGAGTTGCGAGCAGTACTTC,CASSLRGTSGSCEQYF
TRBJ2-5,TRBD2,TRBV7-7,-,TGTGCTAGCAGCTTAGTTCCAGCGGGGGTCCAAGAGACCCAGTACTTC,CASSLVPAGVQETQYF